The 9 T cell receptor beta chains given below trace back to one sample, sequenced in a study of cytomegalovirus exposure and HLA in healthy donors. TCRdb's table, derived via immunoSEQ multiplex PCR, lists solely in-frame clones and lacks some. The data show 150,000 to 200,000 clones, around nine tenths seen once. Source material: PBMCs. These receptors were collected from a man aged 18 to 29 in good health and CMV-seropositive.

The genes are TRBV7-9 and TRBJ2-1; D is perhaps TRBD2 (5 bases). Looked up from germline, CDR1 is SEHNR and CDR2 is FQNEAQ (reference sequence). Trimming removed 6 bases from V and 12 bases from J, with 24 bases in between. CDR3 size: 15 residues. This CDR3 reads CASSHDPPGWYVQFF. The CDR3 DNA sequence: TGTGCCAGCAGTCATGACCCCCCGGGATGGTATGTGCAGTTCTTC.

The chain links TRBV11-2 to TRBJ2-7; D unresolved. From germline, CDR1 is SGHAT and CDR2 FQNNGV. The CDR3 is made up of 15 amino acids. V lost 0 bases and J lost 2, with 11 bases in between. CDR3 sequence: CASSLDRDPAYEQYF. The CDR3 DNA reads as TGTGCCAGCAGCTTAGATCGAGATCCTGCCTACGAGCAGTACTTC.

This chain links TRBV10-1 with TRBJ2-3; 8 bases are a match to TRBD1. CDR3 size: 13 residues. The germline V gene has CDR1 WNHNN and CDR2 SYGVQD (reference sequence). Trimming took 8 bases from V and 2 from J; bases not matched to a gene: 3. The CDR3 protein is CASGQGDTDTQYF. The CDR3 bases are TGCGCCAGCGGACAGGGCGACACAGATACGCAGTATTTT.

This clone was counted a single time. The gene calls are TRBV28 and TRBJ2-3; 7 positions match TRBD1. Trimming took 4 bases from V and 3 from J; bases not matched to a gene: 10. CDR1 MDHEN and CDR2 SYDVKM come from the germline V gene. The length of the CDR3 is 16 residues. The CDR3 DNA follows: TGTGCCAGCAGTTCACACGGGGCAGGGGGAACAGATACGCAGTATTTT. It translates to CASSSHGAGGTDTQYF.

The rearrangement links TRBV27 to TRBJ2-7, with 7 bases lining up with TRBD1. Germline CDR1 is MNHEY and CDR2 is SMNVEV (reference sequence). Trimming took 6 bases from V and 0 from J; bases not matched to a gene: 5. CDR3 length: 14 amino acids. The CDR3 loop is CASSRQGDSYEQYF. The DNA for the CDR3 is TGTGCCAGCAGCCGACAGGGAGACTCCTACGAGCAGTACTTC.

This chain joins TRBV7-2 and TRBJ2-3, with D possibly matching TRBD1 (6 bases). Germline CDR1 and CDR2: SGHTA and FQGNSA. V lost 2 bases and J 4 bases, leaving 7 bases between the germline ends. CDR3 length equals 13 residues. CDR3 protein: CASSLQGSDTQYF. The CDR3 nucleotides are TGTGCCAGCAGCTTACAGGGGTCAGATACGCAGTATTTT.

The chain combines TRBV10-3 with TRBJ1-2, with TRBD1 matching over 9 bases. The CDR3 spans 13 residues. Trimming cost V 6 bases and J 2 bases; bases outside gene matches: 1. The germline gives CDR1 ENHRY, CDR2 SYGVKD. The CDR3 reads CAIRDRGNYGYTF. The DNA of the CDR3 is TGTGCCATCAGGGACAGGGGAAACTATGGCTACACCTTC.

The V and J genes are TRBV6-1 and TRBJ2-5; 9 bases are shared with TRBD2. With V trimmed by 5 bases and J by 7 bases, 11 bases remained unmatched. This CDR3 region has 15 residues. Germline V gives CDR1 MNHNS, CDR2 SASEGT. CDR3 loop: CASSPGIAGAGTQYF. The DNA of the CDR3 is TGTGCCAGCAGTCCGGGGATAGCGGGAGCGGGGACCCAGTACTTC.

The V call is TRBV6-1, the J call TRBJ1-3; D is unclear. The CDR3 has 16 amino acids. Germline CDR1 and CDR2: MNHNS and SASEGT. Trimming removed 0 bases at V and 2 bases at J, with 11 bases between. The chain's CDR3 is CASSEAPPEAGNTIYF. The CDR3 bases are TGTGCCAGCAGTGAAGCCCCCCCGGAGGCTGGAAACACCATATATTTT.